This record looks at one T cell receptor beta chain sequence and its context. Its target is not known. The record originates from a study of shared clonotypes between healthy human individuals. General study results and limits: Around 4.7% was the fraction of naive CD4 clonotypes found shared across four donors. Richness estimates generally favored naive over memory subsets.

Germline CDR1 and CDR2: MNHNS and SASEGT. Trimming took 4 bases from V and 3 from J; bases not matched to a gene: 3. CDR3 size: 16 residues. Clones were read by immunoSEQ multiplex PCR, and TCRdb kept only the in-frame ones, dropping some. The sample consists of over 700,000 clones, roughly 72% of them appearing once. The investigators split CD4+ cells into a CD45RA+ naive subset and a CD45RA-negative memory subset. This chain links TRBV6-1 with TRBJ2-3; 14 bases align to TRBD2. This sequence originates from a woman aged 30 to 39 in good health. The sequenced sample was memory CD4+ T cells sorted from blood. This sample's subset: CD45RA-negative fraction. This CDR3 is CASSARLAGGTDTQYF. CDR3 coding DNA: TGTGCCAGCAGTGCTAGACTAGCGGGAGGGACAGATACGCAGTATTTT.